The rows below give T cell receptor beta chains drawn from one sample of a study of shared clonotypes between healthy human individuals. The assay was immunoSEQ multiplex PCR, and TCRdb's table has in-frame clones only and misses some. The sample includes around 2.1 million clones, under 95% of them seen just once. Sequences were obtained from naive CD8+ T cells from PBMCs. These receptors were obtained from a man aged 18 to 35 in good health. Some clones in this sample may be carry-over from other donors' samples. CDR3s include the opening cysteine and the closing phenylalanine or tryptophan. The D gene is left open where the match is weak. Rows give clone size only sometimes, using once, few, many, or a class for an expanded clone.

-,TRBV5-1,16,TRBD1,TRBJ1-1,TGCGCCAGCAGCACGTTACAGGGGGCAATCGGGACTGAAGCTTTCTTT,CASSTLQGAIGTEAFF
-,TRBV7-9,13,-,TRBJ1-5,TGTGCCAGCAGGGGACCCGGGGATCAGCCCCAGCATTTT,CASRGPGDQPQHF
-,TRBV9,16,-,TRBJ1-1,TGTGCCAGCAGCGTATCACCCACCGACTTGAACACTGAAGCTTTCTTT,CASSVSPTDLNTEAFF
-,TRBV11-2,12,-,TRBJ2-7,TGTGCCAGCAGCTCTAGGGACTACGAGCAGTACTTC,CASSSRDYEQYF
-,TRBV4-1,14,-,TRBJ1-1,TGCGCCAGCAGCCCGGGTGGGGGAATCACTGAAGCTTTCTTT,CASSPGGGITEAFF
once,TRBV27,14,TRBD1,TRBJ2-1,TGTGCCAGCAGGCATACAGGGGGCTTTGATGAGCAGTTCTTC,CASRHTGGFDEQFF
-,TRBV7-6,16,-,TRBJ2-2,TGTGCCAGCAGCTTAGGTCTTGTATCACACACCGGGGAGCTGTTTTTT,CASSLGLVSHTGELFF
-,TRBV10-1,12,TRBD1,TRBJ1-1,TGCGCCAGCAGTGAAAGGGGGCCTGAAGCTTTCTTT,CASSERGPEAFF
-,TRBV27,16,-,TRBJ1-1,TGTGCCAGCAGCCCACTAGGCGGGGGACCGGGAACTGAAGCTTTCTTT,CASSPLGGGPGTEAFF
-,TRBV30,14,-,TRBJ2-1,TGTGCCTGGAGTGTTGGGGCGGGGTACAATGAGCAGTTCTTC,CAWSVGAGYNEQFF
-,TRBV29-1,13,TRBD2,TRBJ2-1,TGCAGCGTTGCAGGACTAGCGGGATATGAGCAGTTCTTC,CSVAGLAGYEQFF
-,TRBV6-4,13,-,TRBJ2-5,TGTGCCAGCAGTAAGGGGACCCAAGAGACCCAGTACTTC,CASSKGTQETQYF
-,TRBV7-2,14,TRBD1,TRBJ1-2,TGTGCCAGCACCCCGGGGGGGACAGGGCCTCAAGGCACCTTC,CASTPGGTGPQGTF
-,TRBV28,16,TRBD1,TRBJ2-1,TGTGCCAGCAGCTTCCCGGGACAGAGCTCCTACAATGAGCAGTTCTTC,CASSFPGQSSYNEQFF
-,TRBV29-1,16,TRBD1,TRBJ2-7,TGCAGCGTTGAAGGCCCGGGACAGGGACAAAGCTACGAGCAGTACTTC,CSVEGPGQGQSYEQYF
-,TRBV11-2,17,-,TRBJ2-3,TGTGCCAGCACCCCCGAGGTGGACTACCTCCCAGGAGATACGCAGTATTTT,CASTPEVDYLPGDTQYF
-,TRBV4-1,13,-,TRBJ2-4,TGCGCCAGCAGCATACGGACGACAAACATTCAGTACTTC,CASSIRTTNIQYF
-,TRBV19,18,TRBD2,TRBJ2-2,TGTGCCAGTAGCAAGGGGTTCCTAGCGGGAGCGAGCACCGGGGAGCTGTTTTTT,CASSKGFLAGASTGELFF
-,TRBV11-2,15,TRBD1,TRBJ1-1,TGTGCCAGCAGCCTTAGACAGGGTTGGGGCACTGAAGCTTTCTTT,CASSLRQGWGTEAFF
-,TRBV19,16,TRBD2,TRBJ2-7,TGTGCCAGTAGTACCTTAGCCGGCGGGAGCTCCTACGAGCAGTACTTC,CASSTLAGGSSYEQYF
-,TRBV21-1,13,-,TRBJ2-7,TGTGCCAGCAGCAAAGCGAAGGGGTACGAGCAGTACTTC,CASSKAKGYEQYF
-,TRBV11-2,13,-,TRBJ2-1,TGTGCCAGCAGCGGCCGGCTCGTCAATGAGCAGTTCTTC,CASSGRLVNEQFF
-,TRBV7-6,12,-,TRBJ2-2,TGTGCCAGCAGGACGGGCACCGGGGAGCTGTTTTTT,CASRTGTGELFF
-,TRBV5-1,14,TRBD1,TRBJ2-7,TGCGCCAGCAGCTTGGTTGGGACAGGGAACGAGCAGTACTTC,CASSLVGTGNEQYF
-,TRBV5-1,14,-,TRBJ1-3,TGCGCCAGCAGCCCGAGCTCCTCTGGAAACACCATATATTTT,CASSPSSSGNTIYF
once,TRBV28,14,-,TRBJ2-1,TGTGCCAGCAGTTTCAGCAGGGAGGACAATGAGCAGTTCTTC,CASSFSREDNEQFF
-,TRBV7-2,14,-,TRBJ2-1,TGTGCCAGCAGCTTGGGTATACTAGCAGATGAGCAGTTCTTC,CASSLGILADEQFF
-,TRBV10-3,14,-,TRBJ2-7,TGTGCCATCAGTGTCGGGGTTGGCAGCGACGAGCAGTACTTC,CAISVGVGSDEQYF
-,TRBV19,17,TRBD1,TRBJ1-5,TGTGCCAGTAGTACGGGACAGGGGCTAGTCCCCTATCAGCCCCAGCATTTT,CASSTGQGLVPYQPQHF
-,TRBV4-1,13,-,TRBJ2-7,TGCGCCAGCAGCCACGGGGGCACCTACGAGCAGTACTTC,CASSHGGTYEQYF
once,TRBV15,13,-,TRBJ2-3,TGTGCCACCAGCCGCCGGAGGGGAGATACGCAGTATTTT,CATSRRRGDTQYF
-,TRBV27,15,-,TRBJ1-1,TGTGCCAGCAGTTTATCGAGGTATGGGGGATCTGAAGCTTTCTTT,CASSLSRYGGSEAFF
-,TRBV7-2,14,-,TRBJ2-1,TGTGCCAGCAGCCCCGGACGCATATACAATGAGCAGTTCTTC,CASSPGRIYNEQFF
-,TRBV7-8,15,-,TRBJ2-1,TGTGCCAGCAGCTTTACAGCGGGCCCCGTACATGAGCAGTTCTTC,CASSFTAGPVHEQFF
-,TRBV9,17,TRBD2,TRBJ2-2,TGTGCCAGCAGCGCCCGTTCTAGCGGGTTGAACACCGGGGAGCTGTTTTTT,CASSARSSGLNTGELFF
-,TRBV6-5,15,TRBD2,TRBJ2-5,TGTGCCAGCAGTCCTAGCGGGAGGGGAGGCGAGACCCAGTACTTC,CASSPSGRGGETQYF
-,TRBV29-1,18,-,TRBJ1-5,TGCAGAGGGCCATGGCGTGGGAGGAGGAGATATAGCAATCAGCCCCAGCATTTT,CRGPWRGRRRYSNQPQHF
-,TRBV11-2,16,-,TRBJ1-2,TGTGCCAGCAGCTTAGGTGTCCCCCCGGGCATCGGTGGCTACACCTTC,CASSLGVPPGIGGYTF
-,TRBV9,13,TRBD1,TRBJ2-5,TGTGCCAGCAGCTCGGACAGGGGAGAGACCCAGTACTTC,CASSSDRGETQYF
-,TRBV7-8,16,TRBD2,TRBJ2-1,TGTGCCAGCAGCTTGAGAACTAGCGGGAGTACCAATGAGCAGTTCTTC,CASSLRTSGSTNEQFF
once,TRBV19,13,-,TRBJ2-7,TGTGCCAGTAGACCACAGGGTTTCCACGAGCAGTACTTC,CASRPQGFHEQYF
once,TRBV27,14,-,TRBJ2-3,TGTGCCAGCAGGGGCCCGACGTGGCGCGATACGCAGTATTTT,CASRGPTWRDTQYF
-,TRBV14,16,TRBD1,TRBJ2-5,TGTGCCAGCAGCCTAACCGGGACAGTCAGCCAAGAGACCCAGTACTTC,CASSLTGTVSQETQYF
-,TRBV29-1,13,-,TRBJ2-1,TGCAGCGTTGAAGCCGGCCCGACAGCTGAGCAGTTCTTC,CSVEAGPTAEQFF